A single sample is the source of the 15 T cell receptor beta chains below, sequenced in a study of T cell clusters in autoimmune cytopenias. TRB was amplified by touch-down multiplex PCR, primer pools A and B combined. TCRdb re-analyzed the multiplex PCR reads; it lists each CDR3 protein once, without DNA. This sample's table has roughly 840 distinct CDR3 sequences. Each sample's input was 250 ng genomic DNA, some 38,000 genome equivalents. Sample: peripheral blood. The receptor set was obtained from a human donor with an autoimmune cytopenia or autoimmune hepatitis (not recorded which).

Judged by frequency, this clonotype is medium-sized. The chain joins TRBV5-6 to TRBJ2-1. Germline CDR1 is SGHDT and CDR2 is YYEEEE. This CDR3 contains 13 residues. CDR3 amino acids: CASSLYGFDEQFF.

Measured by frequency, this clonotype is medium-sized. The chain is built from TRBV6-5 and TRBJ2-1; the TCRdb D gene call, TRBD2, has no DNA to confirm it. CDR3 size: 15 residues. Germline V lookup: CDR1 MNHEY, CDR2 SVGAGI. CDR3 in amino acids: CASSFYRLAHNEQFF.

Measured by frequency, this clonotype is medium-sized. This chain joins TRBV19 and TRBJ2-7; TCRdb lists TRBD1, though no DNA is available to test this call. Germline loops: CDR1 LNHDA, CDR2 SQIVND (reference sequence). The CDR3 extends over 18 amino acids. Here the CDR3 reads CASSIFLSGGEFSYEQYF.

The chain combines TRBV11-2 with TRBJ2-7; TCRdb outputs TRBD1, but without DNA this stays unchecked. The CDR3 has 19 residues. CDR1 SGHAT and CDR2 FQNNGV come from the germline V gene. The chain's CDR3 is CASRLPGPFDRGTSYEQYF.

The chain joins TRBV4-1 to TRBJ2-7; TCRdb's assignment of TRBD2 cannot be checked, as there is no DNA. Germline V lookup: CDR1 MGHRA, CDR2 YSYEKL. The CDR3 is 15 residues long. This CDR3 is CASSQEWGFRREQYF.

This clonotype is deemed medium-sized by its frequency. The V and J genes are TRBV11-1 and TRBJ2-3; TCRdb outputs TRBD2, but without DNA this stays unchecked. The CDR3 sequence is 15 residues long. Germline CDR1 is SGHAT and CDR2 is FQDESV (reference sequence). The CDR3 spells CASSFWAGETDTQYF.

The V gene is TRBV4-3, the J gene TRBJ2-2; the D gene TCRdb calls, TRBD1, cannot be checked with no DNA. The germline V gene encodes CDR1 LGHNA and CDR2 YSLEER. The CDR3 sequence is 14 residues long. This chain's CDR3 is CASSHGTLTGELFF.

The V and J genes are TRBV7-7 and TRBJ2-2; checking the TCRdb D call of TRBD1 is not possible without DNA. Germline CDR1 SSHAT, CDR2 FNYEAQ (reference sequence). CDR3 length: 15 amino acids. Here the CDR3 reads CASSVGTGVTGELFF.

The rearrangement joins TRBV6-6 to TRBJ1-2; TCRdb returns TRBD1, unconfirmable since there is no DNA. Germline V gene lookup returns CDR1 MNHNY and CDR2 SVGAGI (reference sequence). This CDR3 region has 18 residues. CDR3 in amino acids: CASNPGTGARGGNYGYTF.

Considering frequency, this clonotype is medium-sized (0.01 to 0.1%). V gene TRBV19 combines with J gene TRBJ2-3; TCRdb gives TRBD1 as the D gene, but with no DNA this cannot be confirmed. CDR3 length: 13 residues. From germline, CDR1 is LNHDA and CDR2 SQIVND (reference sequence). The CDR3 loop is CASSIRPPDTQYF.

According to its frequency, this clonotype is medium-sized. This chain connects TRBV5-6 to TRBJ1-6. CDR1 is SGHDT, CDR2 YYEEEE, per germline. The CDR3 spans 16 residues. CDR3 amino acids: CASSLTRGGYNSPLHF.

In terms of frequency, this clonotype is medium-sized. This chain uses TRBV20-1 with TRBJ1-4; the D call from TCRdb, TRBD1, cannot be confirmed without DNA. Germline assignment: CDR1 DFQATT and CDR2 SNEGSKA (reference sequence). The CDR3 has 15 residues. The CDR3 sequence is CSAPGQGAIDEKLFF.

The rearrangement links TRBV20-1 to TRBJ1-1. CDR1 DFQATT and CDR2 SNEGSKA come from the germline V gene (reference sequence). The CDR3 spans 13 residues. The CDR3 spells CSASQGYATEAFF.

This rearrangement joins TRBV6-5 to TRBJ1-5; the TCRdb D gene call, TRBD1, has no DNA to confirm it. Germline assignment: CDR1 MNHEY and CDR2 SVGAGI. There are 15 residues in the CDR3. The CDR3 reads CASQGTGAGDQPQHF.

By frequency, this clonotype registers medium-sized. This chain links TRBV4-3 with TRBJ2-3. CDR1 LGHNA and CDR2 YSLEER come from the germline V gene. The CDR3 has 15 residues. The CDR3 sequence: CASSQDLVGSDTQYF.